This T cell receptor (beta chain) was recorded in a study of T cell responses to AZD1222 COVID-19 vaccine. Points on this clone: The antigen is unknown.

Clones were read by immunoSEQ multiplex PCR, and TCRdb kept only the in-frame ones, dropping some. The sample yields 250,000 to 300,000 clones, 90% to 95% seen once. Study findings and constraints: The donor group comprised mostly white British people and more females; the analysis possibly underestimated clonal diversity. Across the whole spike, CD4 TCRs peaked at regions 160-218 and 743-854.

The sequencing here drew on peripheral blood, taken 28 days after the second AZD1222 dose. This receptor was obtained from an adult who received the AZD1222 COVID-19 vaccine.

The CDR3 coding sequence is TGTGCCAGCAGCCCGACAGGGGCTGGTAGCACCATATATTTT. Amino acid sequence: CASSPTGAGSTIYF. The V and J genes are TRBV7-9 and TRBJ1-3, with 8 bases fitting TRBD1. The CDR3 runs 14 residues. J gave up 9 bases and V 5 bases, and 9 bases lay outside the gene matches. Looked up from germline, CDR1 is SEHNR and CDR2 is FQNEAQ (reference sequence).